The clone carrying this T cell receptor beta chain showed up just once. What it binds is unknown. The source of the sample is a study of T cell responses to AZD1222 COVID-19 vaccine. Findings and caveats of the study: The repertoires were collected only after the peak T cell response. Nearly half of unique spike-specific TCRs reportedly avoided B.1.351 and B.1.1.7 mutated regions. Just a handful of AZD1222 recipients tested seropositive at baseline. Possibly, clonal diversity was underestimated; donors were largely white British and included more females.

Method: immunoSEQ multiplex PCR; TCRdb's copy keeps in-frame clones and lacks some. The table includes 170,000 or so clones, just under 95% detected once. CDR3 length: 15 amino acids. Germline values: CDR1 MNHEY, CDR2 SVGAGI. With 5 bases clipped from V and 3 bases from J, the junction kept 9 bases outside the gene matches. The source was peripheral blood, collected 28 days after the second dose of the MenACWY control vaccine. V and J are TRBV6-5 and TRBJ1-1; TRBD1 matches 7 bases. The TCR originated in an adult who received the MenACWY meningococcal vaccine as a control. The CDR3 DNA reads TGTGCCAGCAGTCCCCGGACAGGTCGGGACACTGAAGCTTTCTTT. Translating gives CASSPRTGRDTEAFF.